This TCR delta chain is drawn from a study of delta chains in infants with herpesvirus infections. Across the whole study: The search targeted a public fetal Vdelta1/Vgamma8 clonotype after postnatal CMV infection.

By its share, this clone is large. Its antigen remains unidentified. Whole-study results and caveats: Among 18 CMV-infected infants, 4 showed the public Vdelta1 clonotype. The public clonotype appeared only at the first post-infection time point. Limitations included few samples and no matched controls for race or environment.

PBMC RNA was reverse transcribed using gamma-chain- and delta-chain-specific primers. TCRdb applied CATT to the RT-PCR reads for clone calling. Of about 320 delta-chain clones listed, roughly 21% were seen once; the top ten hold 22%. Per germline, CDR1 NSMFDY and CDR2 ISSIKDK. V shed 0 bases and J shed 5 bases, with 29 bases lying between them. The CDR3 runs to 19 residues. Here the sequenced sample was peripheral blood, taken at time point 2 of longitudinal follow-up. The rearrangement links TRAV29/DV5 to TRDJ1, with D tentatively TRDD2 (7 bases). This receptor was taken from a human donor who was a Ugandan infant, either HIV-exposed or HIV-unexposed (not recorded which). The DNA of the CDR3 is TGTGCAGCAAGCGTTTCCTACGGAGGCATTGGGGGGAAAGCGGATAAACTCATCTTT. Its protein is CAASVSYGGIGGKADKLIF. The complete variable domain, with remaining parts taken from reference TRAV29/DV5 and TRDJ1, reads DQQVKQNSPSLSVQEGRISILNCDYTNSMFDYFLWYKKYPAEGPTFLISISSIKDKNEDGRFTVFLNKSAKHLSLHIVPSQPGDSAVYFCAASVSYGGIGGKADKLIFGKGTRVTVEP.